The 4 T cell receptor beta chains below all came from one sample that was sequenced in a study of blood T cell repertoires in COVID-19. Generated by immunoSEQ multiplex PCR, the TCRdb table keeps only in-frame clones and is missing some. The sample consists of 100,000 to 150,000 clones, around 84% of them appearing once. Sequencing used PBMCs or T cells enriched from blood (not recorded which). The receptors derive from a man between 40 and 49 years old with acute COVID-19.

The V and J genes are TRBV29-1 and TRBJ2-6; TRBD2 matches 10 bases. From germline, CDR1 is SQVTM and CDR2 ANQGSEA. The CDR3 extends over 19 amino acids. V shed 1 base, J shed 0 bases, and the junction held 9 bases outside the gene matches. CDR3 region: CSVEAVVAGGLSGANVLTF. The DNA of the CDR3 is TGCAGCGTTGAAGCGGTGGTAGCGGGGGGTCTCTCTGGGGCCAACGTCCTGACTTTC.

This clone was detected only once. The rearrangement links TRBV14 to TRBJ2-3, with D uncertain. The CDR3 has 12 residues. The germline V and J ends were trimmed by 5 bases and 9 bases, with 12 bases remaining between them. The germline V gene encodes CDR1 SGHDN and CDR2 FVKESK. The CDR3 loop is CASSTVSSTQYF. CDR3 DNA: TGTGCCAGCAGCACGGTCAGTAGCACGCAGTATTTT.

This chain links TRBV3-1 (or the pseudogene TRBV3-2) with TRBJ1-2, with 7 bases fitting TRBD1. Trimming removed 3 bases from V and 1 base from J; junction bases left unmatched: 5. The CDR3 runs 15 residues. Germline CDR1 reads LGHDT; CDR2 reads YNNKEL (reference sequence). This chain's CDR3 is CASSHPTGDNYGYTF. As DNA, the CDR3 is TGTGCCAGCAGCCATCCCACAGGGGATAACTATGGCTACACCTTC.

The rearrangement joins TRBV7-3 to TRBJ2-2, with 11 bases that match TRBD2. CDR1 is SGHTA, CDR2 FQGTGA, per germline. This CDR3 region has 17 residues. V lost 4 bases, J lost 4 bases, and 8 bases stayed unmatched. This chain's CDR3 is CASSSSPLAGVTGELFF. In nucleotides, the CDR3 is TGTGCCAGCAGCTCGAGCCCACTAGCGGGAGTCACCGGGGAGCTGTTTTTT.